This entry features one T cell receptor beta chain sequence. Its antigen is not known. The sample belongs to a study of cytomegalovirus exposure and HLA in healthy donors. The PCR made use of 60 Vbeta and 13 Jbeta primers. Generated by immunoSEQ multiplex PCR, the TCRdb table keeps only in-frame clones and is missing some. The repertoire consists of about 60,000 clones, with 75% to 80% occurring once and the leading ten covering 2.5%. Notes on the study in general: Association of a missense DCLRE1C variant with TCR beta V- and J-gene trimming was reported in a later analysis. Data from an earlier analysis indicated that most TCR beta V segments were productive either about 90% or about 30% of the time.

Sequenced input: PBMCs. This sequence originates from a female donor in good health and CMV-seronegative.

In nucleotides, the CDR3 is TGTGCCTGGAGTGTAGGGACAGCTTCCCATGGCGAGCAGTACTTC. Protein product: CAWSVGTASHGEQYF. V and J are TRBV30 and TRBJ2-7; 7 nucleotides agree with TRBD1. This CDR3 spans 15 amino acids. V dropped 0 bases and J dropped 6; count of bases not matched to a gene: 11. Germline CDR1 is GTSNPN and CDR2 is SVGIG (reference sequence).